The 14 T cell receptor beta chains presented below share a single source sample, sequenced in a study of T cell responses to AZD1222 COVID-19 vaccine (dated by TCRdb to 2020 to 2022). Libraries were built with the immunoSEQ multiplex PCR assay. What TCRdb holds here is the immuneACCESS table cut down to in-frame rearrangements. Part of the clones is not present; checked against another copy, under half of the missing clones reflect an unresolved V gene, and the others are unexplained. The sample yields about 61,000 clones; roughly 90% were counted once. The ten largest clones add up to 4% to 5% of the sample. The time point label corresponds to: baseline before first vaccination. Material: peripheral blood, obtained on day 0 of AZD1222 vaccination. These receptors all stem from an adult in good health.

The chain has TRBV7-3 and TRBJ1-2, with D possibly being TRBD1 (5 bases). CDR3 length equals 15 residues. The V and J ends lost 2 bases and 4 bases respectively, with 14 bases between them. Germline V gene sequence: CDR1 SGHTA, CDR2 FQGTGA. CDR3 region: CASSLPWQGPYGYTF. DNA of the CDR3: TGTGCCAGCAGCTTACCGTGGCAGGGCCCCTATGGCTACACCTTC.

The gene calls are TRBV19 and TRBJ1-1; unclear D gene. V was trimmed by 3 bases and J by 0 bases, leaving 14 bases between them. This CDR3 is 16 amino acids long. The germline gives CDR1 LNHDA, CDR2 SQIVND (reference sequence). CDR3 protein: CASSISTSFMNTEAFF. The CDR3 DNA reads TGTGCCAGTAGTATTTCGACTTCCTTCATGAACACTGAAGCTTTCTTT.

The genes are TRBV14 and TRBJ1-1; D is possibly TRBD1 (6 bases). Per the germline V gene, CDR1 is SGHDN and CDR2 is FVKESK. Trimming pared 5 bases from V and 3 bases from J, leaving 16 bases between. The CDR3 covers 15 residues. In DNA, the CDR3 is TGTGCCAGCAGCTTTCGGCGGGGGGCGCACACTGAAGCTTTCTTT. Its translation is CASSFRRGAHTEAFF.

The chain carries TRBV6-1 and TRBJ1-1, with 8 bases identical to TRBD1. J was trimmed by 0 bases and V by 3 bases; bases with no gene match: 9. The CDR3 runs 17 residues. The germline CDR1 and CDR2 sequences are MNHNS and SASEGT. The CDR3 DNA reads as TGTGCCAGCAGTGAGGGCAGGGGGCGATTCTTGAACACTGAAGCTTTCTTT. This translates into CASSEGRGRFLNTEAFF.

This clone was seen just once. This sequence joins TRBV7-3 and TRBJ2-1; 11 nucleotides agree with TRBD2. V gave up 1 base and J gave up 8 bases; unmatched junction bases: 4. Germline V gene sequence: CDR1 SGHTA, CDR2 FQGTGA. The CDR3 spans 15 residues. The CDR3 reads CASSLNSGGAYEQFF. CDR3 coding DNA: TGTGCCAGCAGCTTAAATAGCGGGGGGGCGTATGAGCAGTTCTTC.

The V gene is TRBV15, the J gene TRBJ1-4, with 8 bases matching TRBD1. This CDR3 comprises 16 residues. In germline, CDR1 is LNHNV, CDR2 YYDKDF (reference sequence). V shed 3 bases, J shed 8 bases, and the junction held 11 bases outside the gene matches. CDR3 in DNA: TGTGCCACCAGCAGGGGCTTACAGGGGGAAAGGGAAAAACTGTTTTTT. It is translated as CATSRGLQGEREKLFF.

CDR3 sequence reads: CASSLEAGAPSTGELFF. CDR3 sequence (DNA): TGTGCCAGCAGCTTGGAAGCGGGGGCCCCGAGCACCGGGGAGCTGTTTTTT. The chain carries TRBV5-4 and TRBJ2-2, with TRBD2 matching 8 bases. The CDR3 covers 17 residues. Looked up from germline, CDR1 is SGHNT and CDR2 is YYREEE (reference sequence). V was clipped by 0 bases and J by 4 bases; unmatched bases: 8.

CDR3 sequence reads: CASSPFRDLSGYTF. The CDR3 DNA is TGTGCCAGCAGCCCCTTCAGGGATCTCAGTGGCTACACCTTC. V usage is TRBV4-2 and J usage is TRBJ1-2; D possibly corresponds to TRBD1 (5 bases). Germline V lookup: CDR1 LGHNA, CDR2 YNFKEQ. The CDR3 sequence is 14 residues long. V was pared by 4 bases and J by 7 bases, with 16 bases between.

The rearrangement joins TRBV2 to TRBJ2-1; no reliable D call. Trimming removed 2 bases at V and 4 bases at J, with 6 bases between. Germline CDR1 SNHLY, CDR2 FYNNEI. This CDR3 comprises 13 residues. The CDR3 region is CASSERRYNEQFF. CDR3 DNA sequence: TGTGCCAGCAGTGAACGCAGATACAATGAGCAGTTCTTC.

J is TRBJ1-3 and V is TRBV19, with 8 bases matching TRBD1. With 3 bases clipped from V and 3 bases from J, the junction kept 4 bases outside the gene matches. The germline CDR1 and CDR2 sequences are LNHDA and SQIVND (reference sequence). The CDR3 covers 15 residues. The CDR3 DNA reads TGTGCCAGTAGTATCCCCAGGGGGCATGGAAACACCATATATTTT. Translating it yields CASSIPRGHGNTIYF.

The chain combines TRBV7-9 with TRBJ2-7; TRBD1 matches 7 bases. Germline lookup yields CDR1 SEHNR and CDR2 FQNEAQ (reference sequence). Trimming cost V 3 bases and J 0 bases; bases outside gene matches: 5. The CDR3 runs to 15 residues. CDR3 DNA sequence: TGTGCCAGCAGCTTCGGACAGGCAATCTCCTACGAGCAGTACTTC. Protein: CASSFGQAISYEQYF.

This clone has a single count. The rearrangement links TRBV19 to TRBJ2-2; 10 bases map to TRBD2. This CDR3 comprises 17 residues. Trimming cost V 4 bases and J 3 bases; bases outside gene matches: 8. Per the germline V gene, CDR1 is LNHDA and CDR2 is SQIVND (reference sequence). CDR3 sequence reads: CASSSKSGGADTGELFF. DNA of the CDR3: TGTGCCAGTAGTAGTAAAAGCGGGGGGGCCGACACCGGGGAGCTGTTTTTT.

J is TRBJ1-2 and V is TRBV30; TRBD1 matches at 10 bases. Germline loops: CDR1 GTSNPN, CDR2 SVGIG (reference sequence). The CDR3 is made up of 12 amino acids. V shed 3 bases, J shed 6 bases, and the junction held 1 base outside the gene matches. The CDR3 region has the DNA TGTGCCTGGAGGGGGACAGGGGATGGCTACACCTTC. Its protein is CAWRGTGDGYTF.

The chain uses TRBV19 and TRBJ1-3; 7 nucleotides agree with TRBD1. With 4 bases clipped from V and 1 base from J, the junction kept 10 bases outside the gene matches. The CDR3 contains 17 residues. Germline V gene data show CDR1 as LNHDA and CDR2 as SQIVND (reference sequence). CDR3 protein: CASSRRTGANSGNTIYF. The DNA of the CDR3 is TGTGCCAGTAGTAGACGGACAGGTGCAAATTCTGGAAACACCATATATTTT.